This TCR beta chain was obtained from a study of blood T cell repertoires in COVID-19 (dated by TCRdb to 2018 to 2020). With respect to the entire study: Samples covering the acute and convalescent phases of COVID-19 were provided by collaborators in the United States, Italy and Spain. The prospective study material was composed of cDNA or gDNA derived from T cells, B-cell-depleted T cells, or PBMCs. The dataset comprised deeply sampled blood TCRbeta repertoires from subjects exposed to, actively infected with, or recovered from COVID-19. The repertoires were made available in a free public database intended to serve as a resource for research on the immune response to SARS-CoV-2. Samples came from the ongoing ImmuneRACE study (first 160 participants) plus 1,254 subjects from 6 global collaborators. The sample metadata nearly always contained a de-identified subject ID, COVID-19 status, age in years and sex. Where HLA class I and class II types were available, the types were taken from metadata supplied by the sample provider, not from assay-based typing. Broad study findings and their caveats: The amount of clinical and demographic metadata varied by source and participant and was provided uncurated.

TCRbeta CDR3 regions were amplified from genomic DNA using the immunoSEQ Assay, a bias-controlled multiplex PCR. The study's own analysis went as follows. The number of nucleated cells in each sample was estimated by amplification of reference gene primers within the assay. Sequence reads were collapsed and filtered to measure the absolute abundance of every unique TCRbeta CDR3 rearrangement. For each sample, productive Simpson clonality was calculated by taking the square root of Simpson's diversity index across productive rearrangements. TCRdb took this table from immuneACCESS and kept in-frame rearrangements with V and J called. Such tables lack part of the clones; where checked against another copy, unresolved V genes explain under half of the gap, and the rest is unexplained. V and J calls and clone size follow that table, whereas D and trimming were derived from the DNA. The sample records over 200,000 clones, about nine tenths of which are singletons. The biggest ten clones account for less than 3% of the sample.

Ends trimmed: V by 5 bases, J by 6 bases; bases unmatched to a gene: 17. CDR1 and CDR2, per the germline V gene, are SGHNT and YENEEA. The CDR3 sequence holds 18 residues, the cysteine and phenylalanine included. The retained sequence is limited to the CDR3, 54 bases, with the frame set at the first base. A word on this clone: Its antigen remains unidentified. Nothing much larger sits one base from this clone, and base qualities are not available.

Whole blood was collected in K2EDTA tubes by collaborating institutions according to the institutions' own protocols. For TCRbeta analysis, collaborator samples were shipped as frozen whole blood, as isolated PBMCs, or as DNA extracted from either sample type. The chain couples TRBV11-3 to TRBJ2-1; 9 central bases correspond to TRBD2. This receptor was obtained from a woman aged 60 to 75 with acute or convalescent COVID-19. What was sequenced was peripheral blood. The DNA sequence is as follows: TGTGCCAGCAGCCCCGGCTCCGTGGCGGGAGGGTTTTTCAATGAGCAGTTCTTC. Its protein reads: CASSPGSVAGGFFNEQFF. This CDR3, with the reference TRBV11-3 and TRBJ2-1 proteins standing in past its ends, gives the full variable domain EAGVVQSPRYKIIEKKQPVAFWCNPISGHNTLYWYLQNLGQGPELLIRYENEEAVDDSQLPKDRFSAERLKGVDSTLKIQPAELGDSAVYLCASSPGSVAGGFFNEQFFGPGTRLTVL.